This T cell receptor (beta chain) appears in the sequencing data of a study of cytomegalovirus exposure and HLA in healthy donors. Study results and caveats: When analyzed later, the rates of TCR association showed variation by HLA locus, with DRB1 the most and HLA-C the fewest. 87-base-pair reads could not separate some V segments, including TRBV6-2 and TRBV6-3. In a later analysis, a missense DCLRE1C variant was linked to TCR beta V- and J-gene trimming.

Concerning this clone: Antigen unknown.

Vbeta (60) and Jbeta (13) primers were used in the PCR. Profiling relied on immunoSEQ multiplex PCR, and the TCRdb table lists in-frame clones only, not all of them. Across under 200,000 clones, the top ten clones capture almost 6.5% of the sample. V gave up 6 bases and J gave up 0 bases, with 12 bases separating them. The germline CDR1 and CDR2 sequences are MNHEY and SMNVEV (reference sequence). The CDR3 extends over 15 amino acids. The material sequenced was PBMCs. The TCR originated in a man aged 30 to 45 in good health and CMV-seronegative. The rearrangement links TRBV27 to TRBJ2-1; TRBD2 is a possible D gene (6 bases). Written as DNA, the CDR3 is TGTGCCAGCAGACTAGCCAGCAGCTCCTACAATGAGCAGTTCTTC. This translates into CASRLASSSYNEQFF.